These 26 T cell receptor beta chains share one sample of origin, sequenced in a study of T cells in Graves' hyperthyroidism and ophthalmopathy. Authors of the study amplified TCR beta CDR3 regions from RNA transcripts. HTBI primers drove first-round RT-PCR of the TCR CDR3. TCRdb used MiXCR to reprocess the multiplex PCR reads, holding one entry per CDR3 protein. The table records some 620,000 distinct CDR3 sequences, roughly 17% of them present only once. The specimen sequenced was blood. The receptors here all came from a woman aged 25 to 39 with Graves' hyperthyroidism.

In its sample, this clonotype was seen a few times. The chain uses TRBV12-3 or TRBV12-4 and TRBJ2-7, with 7 bases lining up with TRBD2. This CDR3 contains 12 residues. The V gene end was trimmed by 8 bases and the J gene end by 6 bases; junction bases not matched to a gene: 7. The CDR3 loop is CASGYGEGEQYF. In DNA, the CDR3 is TGTGCCAGCGGGTACGGGGAGGGCGAGCAGTACTTC.

This clonotype was seen ten or more times. This sequence joins TRBV6-1 and TRBJ2-1; no clear D gene. V lost 5 bases to trimming and J lost 5 bases, with 10 bases between them. The CDR3 contains 13 residues. Germline CDR1 and CDR2: MNHNS and SASEGT. The DNA for the CDR3 is TGTGCCAGCAGTTGGAACAGCAACAATGAGCAGTTCTTC. Translating gives CASSWNSNNEQFF.

The V gene is TRBV19, the J gene TRBJ2-2; 8 bases agree with TRBD2. V shed 2 bases, J shed 5 bases, and the junction held 10 bases outside the gene matches. The CDR3 consists of 17 residues. Germline V gene lookup returns CDR1 LNHDA and CDR2 SQIVND (reference sequence). As DNA, the CDR3 is TGTGCCAGTAGTATAAAGGCAACTAGCGGAACTACCGGGGAGCTGTTTTTT. Amino acids: CASSIKATSGTTGELFF.

This clonotype was seen at least ten times. V usage is TRBV7-9 and J usage is TRBJ2-3; D assignment may be TRBD1 or TRBD2 (5 bases each). The V and J ends lost 0 bases and 2 bases respectively, with 9 bases between them. Germline V gene sequence: CDR1 SEHNR, CDR2 FQNEAQ (reference sequence). CDR3 size: 15 residues. The CDR3 DNA reads as TGTGCCAGCAGCTTAGCCGGGGCAGTCACAGATACGCAGTATTTT. Protein product: CASSLAGAVTDTQYF.

This clonotype was detected ten times or more. The chain carries TRBV12-3 or TRBV12-4 and TRBJ2-7; TRBD2 matches 14 bases. The CDR3 covers 13 residues. V gave up 6 bases and J gave up 8 bases; unmatched junction bases: 3. The CDR3 is CASRGTSGSKQYF. In DNA form, the CDR3 reads TGTGCCAGCAGAGGGACTAGCGGGAGTAAGCAGTACTTC.

The table lists this clonotype with many counts. V usage is TRBV7-8 and J usage is TRBJ2-5; 8 positions match TRBD2. Germline lookup yields CDR1 SGHVS and CDR2 FQNEAQ. V dropped 3 bases and J dropped 4; count of bases not matched to a gene: 10. The CDR3 length is 16 residues. The CDR3 nucleotides are TGTGCCAGCAGCTTGGGCCGCGGGAGCGGGGGAGAGACCCAGTACTTC. Translation: CASSLGRGSGGETQYF.

This clonotype was seen a few times. The rearrangement links TRBV6-1 to TRBJ2-1; TRBD2 matches at 9 bases. The J segment lost 7 bases and the V segment lost 5 bases, leaving 3 bases of the junction unmatched. In germline, CDR1 is MNHNS, CDR2 SASEGT. The CDR3 spans 13 residues. CDR3 sequence: CASSPAGGNEQFF. In DNA, the CDR3 is TGTGCCAGCAGTCCAGCGGGAGGAAATGAGCAGTTCTTC.

Ten or more counts support this clonotype. The chain uses TRBV28 and TRBJ2-7; the match to TRBD2 covers 7 bases. Germline CDR1 and CDR2: MDHEN and SYDVKM. J lost 2 bases, V lost 8 bases, and 6 bases had no gene match. The CDR3 contains 13 residues. The CDR3 loop is CASLQREAYEQYF. In DNA form, the CDR3 reads TGTGCCAGCCTCCAGCGGGAAGCCTACGAGCAGTACTTC.

This clonotype was detected many times. The chain is built from TRBV28 and TRBJ2-3; the match to TRBD1 covers 7 bases. J gave up 6 bases and V 6 bases, and 9 bases lay outside the gene matches. The CDR3 runs 14 residues. The V gene's germline CDR1 is MDHEN and CDR2 SYDVKM. The CDR3 spells CASSKGQIRDTQYF. The CDR3 DNA reads as TGTGCCAGCAGCAAGGGACAGATAAGGGATACGCAGTATTTT.

This clonotype turned up a few times. The gene calls are TRBV19 and TRBJ2-1, with D possibly being TRBD1 (5 bases). Germline CDR1 is LNHDA and CDR2 is SQIVND (reference sequence). CDR3 length equals 13 residues. V lost 6 bases and J 4 bases, leaving 10 bases between the germline ends. Here the CDR3 DNA reads TGTGCCAGTAGAACAGGCAGTTACAATGAGCAGTTCTTC. It encodes CASRTGSYNEQFF.

The rearrangement links TRBV30 to TRBJ2-3; 10 nucleotides match TRBD2. Germline V gene lookup returns CDR1 GTSNPN and CDR2 SVGIG (reference sequence). The CDR3 is 13 amino acids. The ends lost 3 bases at V and 5 bases at J; junction bases unmatched: 2. CDR3 protein: CAWRLAGGDTQYF. CDR3 DNA: TGTGCCTGGAGATTAGCGGGAGGAGATACGCAGTATTTT.

The chain combines TRBV11-2 with TRBJ2-1, with TRBD2 matching 8 bases. The CDR3 runs 16 residues. V shed 5 bases, J shed 5 bases, and the junction held 11 bases outside the gene matches. Germline CDR1 reads SGHAT; CDR2 reads FQNNGV. CDR3 protein: CASSPSTSGPDNEQFF. The CDR3 DNA sequence: TGTGCCAGCAGCCCCTCTACTAGCGGACCTGACAATGAGCAGTTCTTC. The complete variable domain, with remaining parts taken from reference TRBV11-2 and TRBJ2-1, reads EAGVAQSPRYKIIEKRQSVAFWCNPISGHATLYWYQQILGQGPKLLIQFQNNGVVDDSQLPKDRFSAERLKGVDSTLKIQPAKLEDSAVYLCASSPSTSGPDNEQFFGPGTRLTVL.

The V call is TRBV20-1, the J call TRBJ1-5, with TRBD1 identical over 9 bases. After removal of 5 bases from V and 3 bases from J, the junction contained 5 bases not matched to a gene. This CDR3 contains 14 residues. Germline CDR1 DFQATT, CDR2 SNEGSKA (reference sequence). CDR3 in amino acids: CSAVTGGDNQPQHF. In DNA, the CDR3 is TGCAGTGCTGTGACAGGGGGGGACAATCAGCCCCAGCATTTT.

This clonotype came up many times. The chain carries TRBV7-8 and TRBJ2-7, with a weak D call TRBD2 (6 bases). Germline V gene sequence: CDR1 SGHVS, CDR2 FQNEAQ. The CDR3 spans 17 residues. V was cut by 2 bases and J by 3 bases, with 20 bases left in between. CDR3 protein: CASSLSGRAAGIYEQYF. CDR3 sequence (DNA): TGTGCCAGCAGCTTATCGGGAAGGGCAGCGGGTATCTACGAGCAGTACTTC.

This clonotype was picked up many times. The chain employs TRBV2 and TRBJ1-4, with D unresolved. The ends were cut back, 1 base at V and 8 bases at J, with 11 bases in the middle. This CDR3 is 14 amino acids long. Germline assignment: CDR1 SNHLY and CDR2 FYNNEI. The CDR3 here is CASSEVDREEKLFF. CDR3 coding DNA: TGTGCCAGCAGTGAAGTGGATCGGGAAGAAAAACTGTTTTTT.

Concerning this clonotype: A much larger clone lies one base from this, so it may be a read error. The gene calls are TRBV20-1 and TRBJ2-7, with no clear D. Looked up from germline, CDR1 is DFQATT and CDR2 is SNEGSKA (reference sequence). The CDR3 is 15 amino acids. In DNA, the CDR3 is TGCAGTGCTAGAGAGTTTGGTCCGGGTACCTACGGGCAGTACTTC. This translates into CSAREFGPGTYGQYF.

This clonotype was detected ten times or more. This sequence joins TRBV6-1 and TRBJ1-5, with D possibly matching TRBD1 (5 bases). Trimming took off 5 bases at V and 5 bases at J, with 16 bases between the two ends. The CDR3 sequence is 15 residues long. Germline V gene data show CDR1 as MNHNS and CDR2 as SASEGT. The DNA for the CDR3 is TGTGCCAGCAGTCGGACACCTTGGGGCCATCAGCCCCAGCATTTT. Translation: CASSRTPWGHQPQHF.

This clonotype was observed at least ten times. V usage is TRBV7-2 and J usage is TRBJ2-7; D not resolved. The CDR3 is 11 amino acids. Germline loops: CDR1 SGHTA, CDR2 FQGNSA. Trimming shortened V by 4 bases and J by 7 bases, and 8 bases separated the two germline ends. The CDR3 region is CASSSKYEQYF. DNA of the CDR3: TGTGCCAGCAGCTCGAAGTATGAGCAGTACTTC. The variable domain in full, with the rest retrieved from reference TRBV7-2 and TRBJ2-7, is GAGVSQSPSNKVTEKGKDVELRCDPISGHTALYWYRQSLGQGLEFLIYFQGNSAPDKSGLPSDRFSAERTGGSVSTLTIQRTQQEDSAVYLCASSSKYEQYFGPGTRLTVT.

This clonotype was found a few times. The chain recombines TRBV2 with TRBJ2-2; 8 positions agree with TRBD2. The ends lost 6 bases at V and 2 bases at J; junction bases unmatched: 5. Germline loops: CDR1 SNHLY, CDR2 FYNNEI. The CDR3 runs to 15 residues. The CDR3 coding sequence is TGTGCCAGCAGCCTTAGCGGGAAAAACACCGGGGAGCTGTTTTTT. Amino acid sequence: CASSLSGKNTGELFF.

In this sample, this clonotype turned up many times. The chain has TRBV7-8 and TRBJ2-1; the D gene is possibly TRBD2 (7 bases). Per the germline V gene, CDR1 is SGHVS and CDR2 is FQNEAQ. The CDR3 runs 13 residues. Trimming cost V 5 bases and J 8 bases, with 13 bases left between them. CDR3 loop: CASSPRGADEQFF. The CDR3 DNA reads as TGTGCCAGCAGCCCTCGGGGGGCGGATGAGCAGTTCTTC.

This clonotype was observed many times. The gene calls are TRBV2 and TRBJ2-3, with 8 nucleotides matching TRBD2. The CDR3 totals 16 residues. V was clipped by 0 bases and J by 0 bases; unmatched bases: 2. Germline assignment: CDR1 SNHLY and CDR2 FYNNEI. CDR3 protein: CASSEALAGSTDTQYF. DNA of the CDR3: TGTGCCAGCAGTGAAGCTTTAGCGGGAAGCACAGATACGCAGTATTTT.

There are a few counts of this clonotype. The V gene is TRBV24-1, the J gene TRBJ2-3, with 7 bases that match TRBD2. Unmatched junction bases numbered 2, after V lost 4 bases and J lost 2 bases. The CDR3 extends over 14 amino acids. CDR1 KGHDR and CDR2 SFDVKD come from the germline V gene. DNA for the CDR3: TGTGCCACCAGTGACGGGAGGATCACAGATACGCAGTATTTT. This gives the protein CATSDGRITDTQYF.

Ten or more counts support this clonotype. The chain joins TRBV27 to TRBJ2-1; 9 bases are shared with TRBD2. The CDR3 is 15 amino acids. Germline values: CDR1 MNHEY, CDR2 SMNVEV (reference sequence). The V gene end was trimmed by 3 bases and the J gene end by 4 bases; junction bases not matched to a gene: 4. CDR3 region: CASSLRLAGYNEQFF. CDR3 nucleotides: TGTGCCAGCAGTTTGAGGCTAGCGGGGTACAATGAGCAGTTCTTC.

This clonotype was seen at least ten times. This sequence joins TRBV12-3 or TRBV12-4 and TRBJ2-1, with D maybe TRBD2 (6 bases). The CDR3 extends over 18 amino acids. V lost 0 bases, J lost 3 bases, and 18 bases lay in between. CDR3 DNA sequence: TGTGCCAGCAGTTTAGCCGGAGGGCGGGATCGCTTCTACAATGAGCAGTTCTTC. This codes for CASSLAGGRDRFYNEQFF.

V gene TRBV9 combines with J gene TRBJ2-5; D might be TRBD2 (5 bases). Germline V gene sequence: CDR1 SGDLS, CDR2 YYNGEE. Trimming pared 7 bases from V and 2 bases from J, leaving 18 bases between. This CDR3 spans 15 amino acids. The DNA of the CDR3 is TGTGCCAGCGGGCCCGGGGTTGGAACACAAGAGACCCAGTACTTC. Translated, it gives CASGPGVGTQETQYF. Supplemented by reference TRBV9 and TRBJ2-5, the full variable domain reads DSGVTQTPKHLITATGQRVTLRCSPRSGDLSVYWYQQSLDQGLQFLIQYYNGEERAKGNILERFSAQQFPDLHSELNLSSLELGDSALYFCASGPGVGTQETQYFGPGTRLLVL.

In its sample, this clonotype was seen a few times. The chain links TRBV18 to TRBJ2-3; perhaps TRBD1 as D (5 bases). V lost 8 bases to trimming and J lost 4 bases, with 19 bases between them. Germline V gene data show CDR1 as KGHSH and CDR2 as LQKENI. This CDR3 is 15 amino acids long. CDR3 loop: CASSRGQPHSDTQYF. CDR3 in DNA: TGTGCCAGCAGTCGCGGACAACCCCACTCAGATACGCAGTATTTT.